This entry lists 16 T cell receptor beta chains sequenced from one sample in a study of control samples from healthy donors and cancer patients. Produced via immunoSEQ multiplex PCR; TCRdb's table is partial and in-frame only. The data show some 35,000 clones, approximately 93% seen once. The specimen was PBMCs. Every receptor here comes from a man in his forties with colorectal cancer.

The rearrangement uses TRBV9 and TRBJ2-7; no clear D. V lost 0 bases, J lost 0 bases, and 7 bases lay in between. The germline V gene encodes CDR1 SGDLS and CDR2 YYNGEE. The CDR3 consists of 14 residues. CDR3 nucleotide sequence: TGTGCCAGCAGCGTAGAACCGGGCTCCTACGAGCAGTACTTC. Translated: CASSVEPGSYEQYF.

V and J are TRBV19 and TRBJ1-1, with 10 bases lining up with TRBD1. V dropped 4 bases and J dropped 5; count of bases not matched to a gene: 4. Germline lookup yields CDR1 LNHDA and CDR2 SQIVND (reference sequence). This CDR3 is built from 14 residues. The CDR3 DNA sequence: TGTGCCAGTAGTAGACAGGGGGCTAGAACTGAAGCTTTCTTT. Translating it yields CASSRQGARTEAFF.

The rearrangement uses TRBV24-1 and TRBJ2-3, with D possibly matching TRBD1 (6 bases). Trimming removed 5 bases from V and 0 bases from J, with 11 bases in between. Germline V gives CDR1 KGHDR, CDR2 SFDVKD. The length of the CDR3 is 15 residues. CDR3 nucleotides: TGTGCCACCAGTGGTCAGGGGTTTAGCACAGATACGCAGTATTTT. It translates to CATSGQGFSTDTQYF.

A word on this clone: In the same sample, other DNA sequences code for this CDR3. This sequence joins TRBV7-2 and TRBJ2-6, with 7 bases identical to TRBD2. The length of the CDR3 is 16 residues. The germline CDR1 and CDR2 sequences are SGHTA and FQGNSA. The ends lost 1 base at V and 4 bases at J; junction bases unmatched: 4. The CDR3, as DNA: TGTGCCAGCAGCTTAGGGGGAGGGGCGGGGGCCAACGTCCTGACTTTC. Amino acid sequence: CASSLGGGAGANVLTF.

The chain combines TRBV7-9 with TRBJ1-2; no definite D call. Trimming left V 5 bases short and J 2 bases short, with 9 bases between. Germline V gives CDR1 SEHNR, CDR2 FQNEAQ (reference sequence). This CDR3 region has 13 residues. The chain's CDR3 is CASSPGLNYGYTF. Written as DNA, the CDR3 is TGTGCCAGCAGCCCTGGGCTCAACTATGGCTACACCTTC.

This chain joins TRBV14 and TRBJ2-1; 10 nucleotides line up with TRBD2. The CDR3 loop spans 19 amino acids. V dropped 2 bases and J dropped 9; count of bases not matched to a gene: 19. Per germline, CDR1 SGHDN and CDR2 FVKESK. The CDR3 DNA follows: TGTGCCAGCAGCCAATTGGGACTGAGGAGCGGGGGGGGCGTCGGTGAGCAGTTCTTC. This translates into CASSQLGLRSGGGVGEQFF.

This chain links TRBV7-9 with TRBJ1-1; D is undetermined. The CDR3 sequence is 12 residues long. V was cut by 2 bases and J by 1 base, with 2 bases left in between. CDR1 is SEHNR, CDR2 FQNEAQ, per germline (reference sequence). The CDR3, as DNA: TGTGCCAGCAGCTTACAGAACACTGAAGCTTTCTTT. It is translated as CASSLQNTEAFF.

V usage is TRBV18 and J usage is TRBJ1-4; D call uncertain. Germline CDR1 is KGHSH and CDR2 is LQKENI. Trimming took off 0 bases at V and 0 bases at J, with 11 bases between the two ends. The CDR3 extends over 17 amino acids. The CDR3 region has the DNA TGTGCCAGCTCACCACCCACGGACCTCGCAACTAATGAAAAACTGTTTTTT. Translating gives CASSPPTDLATNEKLFF.

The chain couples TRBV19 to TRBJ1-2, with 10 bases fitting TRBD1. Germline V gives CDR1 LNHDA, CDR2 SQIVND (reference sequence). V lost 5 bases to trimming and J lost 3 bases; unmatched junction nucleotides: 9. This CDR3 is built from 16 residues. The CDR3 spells CASSPGQGIGHYGYTF. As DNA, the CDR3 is TGTGCCAGTAGTCCGGGACAGGGGATAGGGCACTATGGCTACACCTTC. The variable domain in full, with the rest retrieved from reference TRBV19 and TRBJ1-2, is DGGITQSPKYLFRKEGQNVTLSCEQNLNHDAMYWYRQDPGQGLRLIYYSQIVNDFQKGDIAEGYSVSREKKESFPLTVTSAQKNPTAFYLCASSPGQGIGHYGYTFGSGTRLTVV.

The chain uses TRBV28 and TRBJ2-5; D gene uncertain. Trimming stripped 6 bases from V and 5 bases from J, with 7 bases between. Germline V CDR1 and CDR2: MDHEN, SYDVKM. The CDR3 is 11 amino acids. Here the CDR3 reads CASRGWETQYF. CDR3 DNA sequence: TGTGCCAGCAGAGGATGGGAGACCCAGTACTTC.

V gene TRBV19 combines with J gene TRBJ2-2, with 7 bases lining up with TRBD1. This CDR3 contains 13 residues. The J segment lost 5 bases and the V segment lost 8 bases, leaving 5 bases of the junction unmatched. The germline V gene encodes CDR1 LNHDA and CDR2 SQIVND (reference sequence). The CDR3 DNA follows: TGTGCCAGTCGACAGGGTGGGACCGGGGAGCTGTTTTTT. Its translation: CASRQGGTGELFF.

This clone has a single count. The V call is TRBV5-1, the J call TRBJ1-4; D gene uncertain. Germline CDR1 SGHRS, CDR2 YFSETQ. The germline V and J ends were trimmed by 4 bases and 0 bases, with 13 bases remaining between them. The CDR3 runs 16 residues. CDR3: CASSPYRGSTNEKLFF. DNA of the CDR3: TGCGCCAGCAGCCCGTACAGAGGATCAACTAATGAAAAACTGTTTTTT.

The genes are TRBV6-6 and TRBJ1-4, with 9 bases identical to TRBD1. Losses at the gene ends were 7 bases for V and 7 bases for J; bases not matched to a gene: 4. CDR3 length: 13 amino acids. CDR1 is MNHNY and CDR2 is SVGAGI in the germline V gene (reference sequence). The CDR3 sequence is CASTGTGREKLFF. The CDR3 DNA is TGTGCCAGCACGGGGACAGGGCGTGAAAAACTGTTTTTT.

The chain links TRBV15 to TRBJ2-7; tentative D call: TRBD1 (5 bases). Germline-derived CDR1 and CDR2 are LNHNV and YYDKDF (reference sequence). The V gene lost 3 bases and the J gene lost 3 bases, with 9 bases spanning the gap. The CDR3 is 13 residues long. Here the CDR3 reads CATSRTVGYEQYF. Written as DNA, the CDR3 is TGTGCCACCAGCAGGACAGTGGGCTACGAGCAGTACTTC. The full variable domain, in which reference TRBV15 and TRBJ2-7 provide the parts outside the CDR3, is DAMVIQNPRYQVTQFGKPVTLSCSQTLNHNVMYWYQQKSSQAPKLLFHYYDKDFNNEADTPDNFQSRRPNTSFCFLDIRSPGLGDTAMYLCATSRTVGYEQYFGPGTRLTVT.

CDR3 nucleotide sequence: TGTGCCAGCAGTTTTATGGCACCCGGGGTAAGGTCCGGACGGCCCGCAAACTATGGCTACACCTTC. This encodes CASSFMAPGVRSGRPANYGYTF. The rearrangement links TRBV27 to TRBJ1-2; D is uncertain. The V and J ends lost 3 bases and 2 bases respectively, with 34 bases between them. CDR1 is MNHEY and CDR2 is SMNVEV in the germline V gene (reference sequence). The CDR3 is 22 residues long.

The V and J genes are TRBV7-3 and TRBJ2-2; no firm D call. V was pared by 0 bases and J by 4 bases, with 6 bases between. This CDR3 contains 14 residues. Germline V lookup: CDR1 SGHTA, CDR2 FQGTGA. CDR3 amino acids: CASSLTSVTGELFF. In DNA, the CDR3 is TGTGCCAGCAGCTTAACGTCAGTCACCGGGGAGCTGTTTTTT.